The entry that follows covers one T cell receptor beta chain sequence. Enrolled ophthalmopathy patients presented with a Clinical Activity Score of at least 3, a NOSPECS grade of at least 4, and disease duration under 3 months. This sample was included in a study of T cells in Graves' hyperthyroidism and ophthalmopathy. Whole-study context: The initial diagnosis was the point when peripheral blood was collected, ahead of any treatment.

The CDR3 has 15 amino acids. V was pared by 5 bases and J by 1 base, with 5 bases of the junction left unmatched. Germline-derived CDR1 and CDR2 are MNHNS and SASEGT. Amplified TCR beta CDR3 regions derived from RNA transcripts. The TCR CDR3 first-round RT-PCR relied on the HTBI primer set. In TCRdb, the multiplex PCR reads were re-called with MiXCR into one record per CDR3 protein. The sample has 330,000 or so distinct CDR3 sequences, around 19% seen once. The sample consisted of blood. The receptor comes from a man aged 50 to 59 with Graves' ophthalmopathy. The chain combines TRBV6-1 with TRBJ1-3; 7 positions match TRBD1. The CDR3 DNA reads TGTGCCAGCAGTCGGGACAGCCATTCTGGAAACACCATATATTTT. Protein product: CASSRDSHSGNTIYF.